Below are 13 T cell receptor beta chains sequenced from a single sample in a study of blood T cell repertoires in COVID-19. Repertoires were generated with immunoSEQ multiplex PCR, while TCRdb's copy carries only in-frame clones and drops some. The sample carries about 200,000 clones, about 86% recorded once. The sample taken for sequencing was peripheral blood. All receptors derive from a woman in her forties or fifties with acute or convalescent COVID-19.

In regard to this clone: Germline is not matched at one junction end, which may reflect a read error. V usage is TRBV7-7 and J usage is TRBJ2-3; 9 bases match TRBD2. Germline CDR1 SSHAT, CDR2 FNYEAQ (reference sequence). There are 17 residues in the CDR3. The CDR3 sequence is CASSFTAGGPGADTQYF. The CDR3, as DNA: TGTGCTAGCAGCTTTACCGCGGGAGGGCCCGGGGCAGATACGCAGTATTTT.

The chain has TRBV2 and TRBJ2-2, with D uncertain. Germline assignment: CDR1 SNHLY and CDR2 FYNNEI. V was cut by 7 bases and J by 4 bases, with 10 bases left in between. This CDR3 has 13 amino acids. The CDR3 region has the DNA TGTGCCAGCATTTTCCCCTCCACCGGGGAGCTGTTTTTT. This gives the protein CASIFPSTGELFF.

The CDR3 loop is CASSLPLSGTSGSGELFF. CDR3 bases: TGTGCCAGCAGCTTGCCCTTGTCCGGGACTAGCGGGTCCGGGGAGCTGTTTTTT. The chain couples TRBV5-4 to TRBJ2-2, with TRBD2 matching over 12 bases. The CDR3 length is 18 residues. J gave up 6 bases and V 1 base, and 10 bases lay outside the gene matches. The germline gives CDR1 SGHNT, CDR2 YYREEE (reference sequence).

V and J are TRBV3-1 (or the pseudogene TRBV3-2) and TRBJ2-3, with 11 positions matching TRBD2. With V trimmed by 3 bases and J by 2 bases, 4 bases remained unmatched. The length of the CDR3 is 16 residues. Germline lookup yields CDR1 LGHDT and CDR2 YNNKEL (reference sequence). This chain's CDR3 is CASSHRLAGNTDTQYF. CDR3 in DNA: TGTGCCAGCAGCCACCGACTAGCGGGGAACACAGATACGCAGTATTTT.

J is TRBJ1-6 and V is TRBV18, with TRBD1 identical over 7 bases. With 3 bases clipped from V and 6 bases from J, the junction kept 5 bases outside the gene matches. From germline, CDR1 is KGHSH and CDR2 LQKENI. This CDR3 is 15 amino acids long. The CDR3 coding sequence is TGTGCCAGCTCACCCATCCGGGACAGTAATTCACCCCTCCACTTT. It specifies CASSPIRDSNSPLHF.

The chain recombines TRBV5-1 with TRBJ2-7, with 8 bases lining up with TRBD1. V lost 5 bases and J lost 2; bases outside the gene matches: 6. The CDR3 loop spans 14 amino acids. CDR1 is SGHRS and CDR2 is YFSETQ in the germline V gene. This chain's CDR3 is CASSLTQGAYEQYF. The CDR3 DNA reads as TGCGCCAGCAGTCTTACACAGGGGGCCTACGAGCAGTACTTC.

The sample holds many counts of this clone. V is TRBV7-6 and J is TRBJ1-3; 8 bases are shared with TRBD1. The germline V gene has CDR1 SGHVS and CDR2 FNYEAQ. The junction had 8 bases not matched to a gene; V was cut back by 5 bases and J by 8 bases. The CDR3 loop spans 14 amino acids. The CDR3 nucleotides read TGTGCCAGCAGCGCCCGACAGGGGCGGGACACCATATATTTT. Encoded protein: CASSARQGRDTIYF. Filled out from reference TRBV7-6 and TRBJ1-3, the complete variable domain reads GAGVSQSPRYKVTKRGQDVALRCDPISGHVSLYWYRQALGQGPEFLTYFNYEAQQDKSGLPNDRFSAERPEGSISTLTIQRTEQRDSAMYRCASSARQGRDTIYFGEGSWLTVV.

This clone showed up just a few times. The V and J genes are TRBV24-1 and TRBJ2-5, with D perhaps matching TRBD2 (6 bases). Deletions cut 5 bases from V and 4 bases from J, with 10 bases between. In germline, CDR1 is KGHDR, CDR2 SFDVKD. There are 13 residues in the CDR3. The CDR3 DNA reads TGTGCCACCAGTGGGAGGGCCGTAGAGACCCAGTACTTC. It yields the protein CATSGRAVETQYF.

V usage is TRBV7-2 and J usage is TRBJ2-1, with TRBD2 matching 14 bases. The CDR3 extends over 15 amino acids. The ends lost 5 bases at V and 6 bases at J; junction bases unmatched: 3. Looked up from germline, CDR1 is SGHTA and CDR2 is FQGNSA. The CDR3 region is CASSRGLAGVNEQFF. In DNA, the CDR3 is TGTGCCAGCAGCCGGGGACTAGCGGGAGTCAATGAGCAGTTCTTC.

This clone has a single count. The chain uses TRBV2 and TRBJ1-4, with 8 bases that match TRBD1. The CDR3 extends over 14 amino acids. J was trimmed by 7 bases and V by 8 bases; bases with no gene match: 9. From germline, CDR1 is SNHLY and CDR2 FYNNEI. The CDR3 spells CASFEDRVSEKLFF. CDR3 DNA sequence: TGTGCCAGCTTCGAGGACAGGGTGTCTGAAAAACTGTTTTTT.

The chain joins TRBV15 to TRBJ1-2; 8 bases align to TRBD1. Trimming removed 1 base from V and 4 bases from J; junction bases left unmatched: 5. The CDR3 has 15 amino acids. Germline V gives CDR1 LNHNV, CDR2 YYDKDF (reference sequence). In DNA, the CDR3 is TGTGCCACCAGCAGAGGACAGGGGACATTCTATGGCTACACCTTC. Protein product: CATSRGQGTFYGYTF. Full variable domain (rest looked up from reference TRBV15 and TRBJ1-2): DAMVIQNPRYQVTQFGKPVTLSCSQTLNHNVMYWYQQKSSQAPKLLFHYYDKDFNNEADTPDNFQSRRPNTSFCFLDIRSPGLGDTAMYLCATSRGQGTFYGYTFGSGTRLTVV.

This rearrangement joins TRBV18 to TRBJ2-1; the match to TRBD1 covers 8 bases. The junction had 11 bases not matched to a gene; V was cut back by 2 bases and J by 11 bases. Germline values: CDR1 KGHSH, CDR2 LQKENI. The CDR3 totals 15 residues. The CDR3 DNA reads TGTGCCAGCTCACCAGACAGGGGTCCCCAGGGGCAGCAGTTCTTC. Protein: CASSPDRGPQGQQFF.

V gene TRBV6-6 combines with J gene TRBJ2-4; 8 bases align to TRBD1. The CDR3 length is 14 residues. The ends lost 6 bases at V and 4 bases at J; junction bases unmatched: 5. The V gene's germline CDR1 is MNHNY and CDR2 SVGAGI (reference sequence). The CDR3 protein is CASSSGQGKNIQYF. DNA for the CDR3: TGTGCCAGCAGCTCCGGACAGGGAAAAAACATTCAGTACTTC.